This TCR beta chain appears in the sequencing data of a study of cytomegalovirus exposure and HLA in healthy donors. The study, taken as a whole, reports: In a later analysis, donors in an Asian-associated ancestry cluster reportedly had fewer N-insertions in productive TCRs than the cohort mean. Data from an earlier analysis indicated that most TCR beta V segments were productive either about 87% or about 30% of the time. The study listed under 200 cytomegalovirus-associated TCR beta chains.

As for this clone: What it binds is not known.

PCR amplification relied on 60 Vbeta primers (plus 13 Jbeta primers). Assay: immunoSEQ multiplex PCR; the TCRdb copy retains only in-frame clones and omits some. The table records around 150,000 clones, 80% of them present only once. The TCR was taken from a young man in good health and CMV-seropositive. The sequenced material came from PBMCs.

CDR3: CASSLRLAGGPSPTDTQYF. CDR3 nucleotides: TGCGCCAGCAGCTTGCGGCTAGCGGGAGGGCCTTCTCCCACAGATACGCAGTATTTT. The rearrangement links TRBV5-1 to TRBJ2-3; 12 bases match TRBD2. CDR1 is SGHRS and CDR2 is YFSETQ in the germline V gene. The CDR3 is 19 residues long. V shed 1 base, J shed 2 bases, and the junction held 11 bases outside the gene matches.